This TCR beta chain was identified during a study of blood T cells in healthy people across ages. The CDR3 length is 14 residues. Germline V gene sequence: CDR1 SGDLS, CDR2 YYNGEE. Trimming took 2 bases from V and 6 from J, leaving 11 bases between them. PCR was performed a second time for roughly 7 to 12 cycles using a sample-barcoded 5' primer and a J-beta primer mix. TCRdb passed the 5' RACE reads through MiXCR, listing each CDR3 protein once. The data contain 590,000 or so distinct CDR3 sequences, 25% to 30% of them singletons. Source material: blood. This TCR derives from an elderly woman in good health. This chain uses TRBV9 with TRBJ2-2; tentative D call: TRBD1 (5 bases). DNA for the CDR3: TGTGCCAGCAGCGTGGGCAGGGTGGCCGGGGAGCTGTTTTTT. As protein: CASSVGRVAGELFF.